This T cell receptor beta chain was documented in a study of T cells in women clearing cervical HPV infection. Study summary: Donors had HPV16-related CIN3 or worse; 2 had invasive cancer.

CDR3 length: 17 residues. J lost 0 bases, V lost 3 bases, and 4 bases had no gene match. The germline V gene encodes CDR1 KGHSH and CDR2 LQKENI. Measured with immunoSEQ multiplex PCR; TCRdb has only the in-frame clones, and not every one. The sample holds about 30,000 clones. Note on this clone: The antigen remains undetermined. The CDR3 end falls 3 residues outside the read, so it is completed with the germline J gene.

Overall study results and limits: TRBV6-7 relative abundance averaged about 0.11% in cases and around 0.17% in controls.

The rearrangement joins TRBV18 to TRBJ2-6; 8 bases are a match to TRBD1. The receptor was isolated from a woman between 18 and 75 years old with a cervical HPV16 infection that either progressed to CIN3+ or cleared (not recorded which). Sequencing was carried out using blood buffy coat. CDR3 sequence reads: CASSPGQAGSGANVLTF. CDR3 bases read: TGTGCCAGCTCACCGGGACAGGCCGGCTCTGGGGCCAACGTC.